A single sample is the source of the 10 T cell receptor beta chains below, sequenced in a study of OX40 agonist ivuxolimab in advanced cancers. Method: immunoSEQ multiplex PCR; TCRdb's copy keeps in-frame clones and lacks some. Of approximately 100,000 clones in the sample, about 92% were seen once. The material sequenced was CD4+ or CD8+ T cells sorted from blood, taken in a trial of the OX40 agonist ivuxolimab. The receptor set was obtained from an adult with an advanced solid tumor such as melanoma, head and neck, liver or kidney cancer.

The genes are TRBV7-9 and TRBJ2-1; 7 positions agree with TRBD2. Losses at the gene ends were 5 bases for V and 5 bases for J; bases not matched to a gene: 9. Germline V lookup: CDR1 SEHNR, CDR2 FQNEAQ (reference sequence). The CDR3 is 15 residues long. The CDR3 DNA reads as TGTGCCAGCAGCAAAGCCGGGGGAGGGCACAATGAGCAGTTCTTC. As protein: CASSKAGGGHNEQFF.

The rearrangement joins TRBV19 to TRBJ1-5, with D possibly TRBD1 on 5 matching bases. Trimming took off 3 bases at V and 6 bases at J, with 18 bases between the two ends. The CDR3 covers 16 residues. Germline CDR1 LNHDA, CDR2 SQIVND (reference sequence). CDR3 sequence reads: CASSIETPVGTQPQHF. The CDR3 DNA sequence: TGTGCCAGTAGTATCGAAACCCCCGTTGGGACTCAGCCCCAGCATTTT.

This clone was detected once. This chain connects TRBV5-1 to TRBJ2-3; TRBD2 matches at 10 bases. CDR3 length: 16 amino acids. The trim removed 4 bases at V and 5 bases at J, leaving 10 bases unmatched. From germline, CDR1 is SGHRS and CDR2 YFSETQ. Written as DNA, the CDR3 is TGCGCCAGCAGCCTCGCAGGTAGCGGGAGGCAAGATACGCAGTATTTT. Encoded protein: CASSLAGSGRQDTQYF.

The chain has TRBV29-1 and TRBJ2-5; 11 bases line up with TRBD2. Germline lookup yields CDR1 SQVTM and CDR2 ANQGSEA. The CDR3 sequence is 15 residues long. V was pared by 0 bases and J by 4 bases, with 4 bases of the junction left unmatched. CDR3 amino acids: CSVEDSGLAAETQYF. CDR3 nucleotides: TGCAGCGTTGAAGACTCGGGACTAGCGGCAGAGACCCAGTACTTC. The variable domain in full, completed from reference TRBV29-1 and TRBJ2-5, reads SAVISQKPSRDICQRGTSLTIQCQVDSQVTMMFWYRQQPGQSLTLIATANQGSEATYESGFVIDKFPISRPNLTFSTLTVSNMSPEDSSIYLCSVEDSGLAAETQYFGPGTRLLVL.

The chain recombines TRBV19 with TRBJ2-6; 11 bases map to TRBD1. V shed 5 bases, J shed 2 bases, and the junction held 2 bases outside the gene matches. The CDR3 length is 16 residues. Germline lookup yields CDR1 LNHDA and CDR2 SQIVND (reference sequence). CDR3 DNA sequence: TGTGCCAGTAGTTGGACAGGGGGCGCTGGGGCCAACGTCCTGACTTTC. Translated, it gives CASSWTGGAGANVLTF.

This sequence joins TRBV4-1 and TRBJ2-1; 10 bases are shared with TRBD2. The CDR3 runs to 16 residues. J lost 3 bases, V lost 4 bases, and 6 bases had no gene match. Germline V lookup: CDR1 MGHRA, CDR2 YSYEKL. This chain's CDR3 is CASSLLGLAYYNEQFF. As DNA, the CDR3 is TGCGCCAGCAGCCTACTGGGACTAGCGTACTACAATGAGCAGTTCTTC.

The chain employs TRBV5-4 and TRBJ2-3; D is possibly TRBD2 (6 bases). V was shortened by 7 bases and J by 0 bases, with 15 bases between the two germline ends. Germline lookup yields CDR1 SGHNT and CDR2 YYREEE (reference sequence). The CDR3 runs 15 residues. The CDR3 loop is CASHGRGSSTDTQYF. The CDR3 nucleotides are TGTGCCAGCCACGGGCGGGGCTCTAGCACAGATACGCAGTATTTT.

The CDR3 DNA is TGTGCCAGCAGTATCGGACTAGTTGGCGAGCAGTTCTTC. Translated, it gives CASSIGLVGEQFF. This chain joins TRBV7-2 and TRBJ2-1; TRBD2 agrees at 7 bases. The CDR3 spans 13 residues. The V and J ends lost 6 bases and 10 bases, in that order; junction bases with no gene match: 9. Germline V gene data show CDR1 as SGHTA and CDR2 as FQGNSA.

V is TRBV15 and J is TRBJ1-5; D possibly corresponds to TRBD1 (6 bases). Looked up from germline, CDR1 is LNHNV and CDR2 is YYDKDF (reference sequence). The CDR3 is made up of 15 amino acids. Trimming cost V 7 bases and J 3 bases, with 16 bases left between them. CDR3 DNA sequence: TGTGCCACCACCTCAGGATCAGGGGTCAATCAGCCCCAGCATTTT. It codes for CATTSGSGVNQPQHF.

The V call is TRBV29-1, the J call TRBJ2-1; D is unclear. Trimming took 5 bases from V and 3 from J, leaving 2 bases between them. Germline CDR1 reads SQVTM; CDR2 reads ANQGSEA. This CDR3 has 10 residues. The CDR3 region is CSVYYNEQFF. CDR3 nucleotides: TGCAGCGTTTACTACAATGAGCAGTTCTTC.